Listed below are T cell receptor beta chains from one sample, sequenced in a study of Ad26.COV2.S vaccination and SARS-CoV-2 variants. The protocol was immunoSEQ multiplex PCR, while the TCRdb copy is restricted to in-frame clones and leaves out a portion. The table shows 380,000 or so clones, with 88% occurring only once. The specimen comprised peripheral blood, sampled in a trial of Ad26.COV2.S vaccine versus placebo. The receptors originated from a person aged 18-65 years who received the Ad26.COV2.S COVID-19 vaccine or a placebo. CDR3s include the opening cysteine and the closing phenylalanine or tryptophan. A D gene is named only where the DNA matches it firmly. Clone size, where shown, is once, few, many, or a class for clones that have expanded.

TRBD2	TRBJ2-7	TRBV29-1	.	TGCAGCGTTGGAACTTATAGCGGGAGTACCTACGAGCAGTACTTC	CSVGTYSGSTYEQYF
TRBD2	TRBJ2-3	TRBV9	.	TGTGCCAGCAGCGTAACCCATGCGGGGGGGACTACGCAGTATTTT	CASSVTHAGGTTQYF
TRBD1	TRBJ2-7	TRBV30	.	TGTGCCTGGAGCGCTGACAGGGTCGGCTACGAGCAGTACTTC	CAWSADRVGYEQYF
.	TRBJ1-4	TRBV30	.	TGTGCCTGGAGTGCTGGGACCTATGAAAAACTGTTTTTT	CAWSAGTYEKLFF
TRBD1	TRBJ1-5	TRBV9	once	TGTGCCAGCAGCGCCGGGACAGGGAAAAACAGCAATCAGCCCCAGCATTTT	CASSAGTGKNSNQPQHF
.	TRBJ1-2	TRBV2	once	TGTGCCAGCAGTGAAAATCGGGGCGGGGGTGGCTACACCTTC	CASSENRGGGGYTF
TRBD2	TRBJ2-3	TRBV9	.	TGTGCCACCAGTCTAGCGGGAGTCTCAGATACGCAGTATTTT	CATSLAGVSDTQYF
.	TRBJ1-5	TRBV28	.	TGTGCCAGCAGTTTTGGTAGAGACCAGCATTTT	CASSFGRDQHF
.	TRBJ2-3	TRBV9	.	TGTGCCAGCAGCGTCAGACAGGGAGGTACGCAGTATTTT	CASSVRQGGTQYF
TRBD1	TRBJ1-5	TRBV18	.	TGTGCCAGCTCCCCCGCCGACAGGGCCATTAGCAATCAGCCCCAGCATTTT	CASSPADRAISNQPQHF
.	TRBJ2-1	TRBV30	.	TGTGCCGGAACCCAGGGAGGCTATGAGCAGTTCTTC	CAGTQGGYEQFF
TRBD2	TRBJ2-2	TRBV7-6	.	TGTGCCAGCAGCTTAGGAACTAGCGGGGTTACCGGGGAGCTGTTTTTT	CASSLGTSGVTGELFF
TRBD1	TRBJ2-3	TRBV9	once	TGTGCCAGCAGCGTCCAATCGGGACAGGGGTCAAGGGGTAGTACGCAGTATTTT	CASSVQSGQGSRGSTQYF
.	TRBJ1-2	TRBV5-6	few	TGTGCCAGCAGCCCGGAACCTAGGTTTAATGGCTACACCTTC	CASSPEPRFNGYTF
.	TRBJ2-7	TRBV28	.	TGTGCCAGCGGTTACTACGAGCAGTACTTC	CASGYYEQYF
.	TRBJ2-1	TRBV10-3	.	TGTGCCATCAGTGAACAGGGTAATGAGCAGTTCTTC	CAISEQGNEQFF
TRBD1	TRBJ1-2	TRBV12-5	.	TGTGCTAGTGCCCGGACAGGGCGTAACTATGGCTACACCTTC	CASARTGRNYGYTF
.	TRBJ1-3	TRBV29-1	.	TGCAGCGTTGAGAAGGGGGCTGGAAACACCATATATTTT	CSVEKGAGNTIYF
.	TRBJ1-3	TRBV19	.	TGTGCCAGTATTCACCCCGAGAGTTTATATGGAAACACCATATATTTT	CASIHPESLYGNTIYF
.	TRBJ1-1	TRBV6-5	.	TGTGCCAGCAGTTACTCACCCAGGAACACTGAAGCTTTCTTT	CASSYSPRNTEAFF
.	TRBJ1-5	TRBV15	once	TGTGCCACCACTCCGAGTGGGGGGATCAATCAGCCCCAGCATTTT	CATTPSGGINQPQHF
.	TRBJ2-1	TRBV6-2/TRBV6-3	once	TGTGCCAGCAGTGGACGGTTGACCTACAATGAGCAGTTCTTC	CASSGRLTYNEQFF
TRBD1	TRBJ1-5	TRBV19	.	TGTGCCAGTAGATCACAGGGGGCAGGGGATCAGCCCCAGCATTTT	CASRSQGAGDQPQHF
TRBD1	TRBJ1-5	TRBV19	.	TGTGCCAGTAGTAAGGGGGCGGCTCATCAGCCCCAGCATTTT	CASSKGAAHQPQHF
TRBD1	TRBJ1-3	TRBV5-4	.	TGTGCCAGCAGCTTATCAGGGGGCCCTGGAAACACCATATATTTT	CASSLSGGPGNTIYF
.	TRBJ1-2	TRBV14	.	TGTGCCAGCAGCCAAGATCCGAGGGGCGACTATGGCTACACCTTC	CASSQDPRGDYGYTF
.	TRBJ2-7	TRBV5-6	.	TGTGCCAGCAGCTTATACCGGGACACGTCCTCCTACGAGCAGTACTTC	CASSLYRDTSSYEQYF